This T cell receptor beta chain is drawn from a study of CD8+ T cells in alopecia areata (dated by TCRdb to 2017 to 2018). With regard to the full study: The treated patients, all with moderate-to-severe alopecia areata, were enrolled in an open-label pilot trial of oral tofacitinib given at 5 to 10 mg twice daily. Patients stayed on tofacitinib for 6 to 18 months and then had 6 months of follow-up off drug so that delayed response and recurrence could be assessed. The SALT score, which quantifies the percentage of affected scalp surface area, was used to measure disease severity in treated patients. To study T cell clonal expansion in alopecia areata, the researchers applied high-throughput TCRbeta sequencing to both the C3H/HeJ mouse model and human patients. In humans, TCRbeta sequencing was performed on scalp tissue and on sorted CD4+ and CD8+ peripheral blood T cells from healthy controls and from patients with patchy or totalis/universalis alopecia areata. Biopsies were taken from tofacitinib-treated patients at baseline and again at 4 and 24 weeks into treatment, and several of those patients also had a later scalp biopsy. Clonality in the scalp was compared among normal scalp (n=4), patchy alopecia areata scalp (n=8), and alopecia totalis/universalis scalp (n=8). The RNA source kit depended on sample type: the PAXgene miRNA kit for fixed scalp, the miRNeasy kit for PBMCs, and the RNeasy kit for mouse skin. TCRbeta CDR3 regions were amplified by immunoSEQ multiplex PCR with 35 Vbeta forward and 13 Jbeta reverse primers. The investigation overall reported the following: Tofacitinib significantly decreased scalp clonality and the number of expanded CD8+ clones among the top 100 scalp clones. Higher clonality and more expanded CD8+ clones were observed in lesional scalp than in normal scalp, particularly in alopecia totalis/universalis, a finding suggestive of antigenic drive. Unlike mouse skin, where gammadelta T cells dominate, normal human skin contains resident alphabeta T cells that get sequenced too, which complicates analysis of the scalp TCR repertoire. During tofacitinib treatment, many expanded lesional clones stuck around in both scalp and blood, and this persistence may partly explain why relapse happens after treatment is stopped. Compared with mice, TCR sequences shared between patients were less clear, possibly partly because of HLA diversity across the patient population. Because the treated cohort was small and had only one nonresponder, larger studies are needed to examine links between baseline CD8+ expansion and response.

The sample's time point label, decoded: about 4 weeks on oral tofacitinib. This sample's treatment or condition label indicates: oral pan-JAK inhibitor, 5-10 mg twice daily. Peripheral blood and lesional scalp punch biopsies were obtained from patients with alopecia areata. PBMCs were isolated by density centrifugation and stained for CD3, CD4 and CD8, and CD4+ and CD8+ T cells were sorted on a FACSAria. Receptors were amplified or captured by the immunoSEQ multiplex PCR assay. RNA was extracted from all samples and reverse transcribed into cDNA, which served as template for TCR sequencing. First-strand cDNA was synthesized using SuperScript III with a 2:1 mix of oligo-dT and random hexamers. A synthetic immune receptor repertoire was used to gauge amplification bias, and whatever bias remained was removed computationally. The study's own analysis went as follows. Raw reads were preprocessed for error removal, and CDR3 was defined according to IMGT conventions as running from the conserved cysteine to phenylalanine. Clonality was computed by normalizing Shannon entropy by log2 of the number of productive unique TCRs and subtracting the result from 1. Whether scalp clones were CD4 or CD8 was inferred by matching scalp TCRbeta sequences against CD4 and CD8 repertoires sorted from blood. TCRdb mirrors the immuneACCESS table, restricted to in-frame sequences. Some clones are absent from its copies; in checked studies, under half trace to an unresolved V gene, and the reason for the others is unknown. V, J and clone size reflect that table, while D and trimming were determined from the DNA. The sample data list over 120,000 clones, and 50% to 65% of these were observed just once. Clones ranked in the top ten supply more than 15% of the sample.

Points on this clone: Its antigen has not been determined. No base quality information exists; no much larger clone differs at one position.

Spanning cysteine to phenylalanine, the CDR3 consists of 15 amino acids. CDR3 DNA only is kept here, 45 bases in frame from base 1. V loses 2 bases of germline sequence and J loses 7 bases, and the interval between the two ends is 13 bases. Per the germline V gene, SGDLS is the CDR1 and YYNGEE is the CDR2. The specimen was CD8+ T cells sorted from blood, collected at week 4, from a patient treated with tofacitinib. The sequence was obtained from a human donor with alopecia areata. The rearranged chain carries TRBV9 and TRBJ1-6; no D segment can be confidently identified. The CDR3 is CASSVLGLRNSPLHF. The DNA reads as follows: TGTGCCAGCAGCGTGTTAGGTTTGCGGAATTCACCCCTCCACTTT.